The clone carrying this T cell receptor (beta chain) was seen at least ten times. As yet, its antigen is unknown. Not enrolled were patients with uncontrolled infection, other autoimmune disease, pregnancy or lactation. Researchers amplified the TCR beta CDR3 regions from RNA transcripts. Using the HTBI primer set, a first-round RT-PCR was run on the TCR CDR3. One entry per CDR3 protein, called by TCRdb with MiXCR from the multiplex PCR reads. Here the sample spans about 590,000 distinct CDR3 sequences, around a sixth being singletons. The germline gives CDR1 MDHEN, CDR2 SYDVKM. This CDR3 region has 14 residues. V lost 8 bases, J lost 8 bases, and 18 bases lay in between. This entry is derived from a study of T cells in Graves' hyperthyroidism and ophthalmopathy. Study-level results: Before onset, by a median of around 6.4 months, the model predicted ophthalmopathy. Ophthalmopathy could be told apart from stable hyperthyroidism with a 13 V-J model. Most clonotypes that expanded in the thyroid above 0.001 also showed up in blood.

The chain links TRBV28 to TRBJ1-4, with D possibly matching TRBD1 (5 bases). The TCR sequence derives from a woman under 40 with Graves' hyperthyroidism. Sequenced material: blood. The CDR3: CASAGGRGSEKLFF. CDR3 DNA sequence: TGTGCCAGCGCGGGGGGACGCGGCAGCGAAAAACTGTTTTTT.